A selection of T cell receptor beta chains follows, all from one sample in a study of blood T cell repertoires in COVID-19. The assay was immunoSEQ multiplex PCR, and TCRdb's table has in-frame clones only and misses some. Here the sample spans about 270,000 clones, roughly nine tenths being singletons. Sample: PBMCs or T cells enriched from blood (not recorded which). The receptor set was obtained from a woman aged 18-29 years who had recovered from COVID-19. The CDR3 runs from the conserved cysteine through the conserved F or W. The order of the fields is V gene, D gene, J gene, clone size, CDR3 protein, CDR3 DNA. A D gene is named only where the DNA matches it firmly. Clone size is stated in some rows and not others, as once, few, many or a class when expanded.

>TRBV15|NA|TRBJ2-1|once
CATSREPADGQFF
TGTGCCACCAGCAGAGAGCCGGCGGATGGGCAGTTCTTC
>TRBV4-1|TRBD1|TRBJ2-7|few
CASSLGQSSYEQYF
TGCGCCAGCAGCCTGGGACAGAGCTCCTACGAGCAGTACTTC
>TRBV12-3/TRBV12-4|NA|TRBJ1-1|NA
CASSLDTRGGAFF
TGTGCCAGCAGTTTAGACACGCGGGGGGGAGCTTTCTTT
>TRBV29-1|TRBD1|TRBJ1-3|NA
CSVAGQNSGNTIYF
TGCAGCGTCGCGGGACAGAACTCTGGAAACACCATATATTTT
>TRBV6-5|NA|TRBJ1-1|NA
CASSYSGLSPEAFF
TGTGCCAGCAGTTATTCGGGACTCTCCCCTGAAGCTTTCTTT
>TRBV7-9|NA|TRBJ1-6|few
CASSLDRASPLHF
TGTGCCAGCAGCTTAGACAGGGCTTCACCCCTCCACTTT
>TRBV23-1|NA|TRBJ1-1|NA
CASTERGNLNTEAFF
TGCGCCAGCACCGAAAGAGGGAATTTGAACACTGAAGCTTTCTTT
>TRBV27|NA|TRBJ2-1|NA
CASSRPGEPPTEQFF
TGTGCCAGCAGCCGACCGGGAGAGCCGCCCACGGAGCAGTTCTTC
>TRBV27|TRBD2|TRBJ2-1|few
CASSLVAGGDNEQFF
TGTGCCAGCAGTTTAGTAGCGGGTGGGGACAATGAGCAGTTCTTC
>TRBV27|NA|TRBJ2-1|NA
CASRTREYCNEQFF
TGTGCCAGCAGGACTCGGGAGTACTGCAATGAGCAGTTCTTC
>TRBV30|NA|TRBJ1-2|NA
CAWSVLRGRANYGYTF
TGTGCCTGGAGTGTATTGCGGGGCAGGGCAAACTATGGCTACACCTTC
>TRBV4-1|TRBD1|TRBJ2-3|few
CASSQDPDRSTDTQYF
TGCGCCAGCAGCCAAGACCCGGACAGGAGCACAGATACGCAGTATTTT
>TRBV15|TRBD1|TRBJ1-5|NA
CATSSRQGHQPQHF
TGTGCCACCAGCAGTCGACAGGGCCATCAGCCCCAGCATTTT
>TRBV6-5|TRBD1|TRBJ2-7|NA
CASSLQGQISYEQYF
TGTGCCAGCAGCTTACAGGGACAGATCTCCTACGAGCAGTACTTC
>TRBV11-2|NA|TRBJ1-1|NA
CASSPLGQNTEAFF
TGTGCCAGCAGTCCACTTGGACAGAACACTGAAGCTTTCTTT
>TRBV7-3|NA|TRBJ1-1|NA
CASSLDRGITEAFF
TGTGCCAGCAGCTTAGATAGGGGGATCACTGAAGCTTTCTTT
>TRBV6-5|TRBD2|TRBJ2-1|NA
CASSSLAGGTNNEQFF
TGTGCCAGCAGTTCCCTAGCGGGGGGGACGAACAATGAGCAGTTCTTC
>TRBV7-9|NA|TRBJ2-5|NA
CASSLGGRGLQETQYF
TGTGCCAGCAGCTTAGGAGGGCGGGGGCTCCAAGAGACCCAGTACTTC
>TRBV27|NA|TRBJ1-5|NA
CASSLYGQPQHF
TGTGCCAGCAGTTTATACGGGCAGCCCCAGCATTTT
>TRBV10-3|TRBD1|TRBJ1-2|NA
CAISPFLGQGVSYGYTF
TGTGCCATCAGCCCTTTCTTAGGACAGGGTGTCAGCTATGGCTACACCTTC
>TRBV7-7|TRBD1|TRBJ2-7|NA
CASSLGQGQDYEQYF
TGTGCCAGCAGCTTGGGACAGGGTCAAGACTACGAGCAGTACTTC
>TRBV11-3|NA|TRBJ1-2|NA
CASSLGGQETYGYTF
TGTGCCAGCAGCTTAGGGGGGCAGGAGACCTATGGCTACACCTTC
>TRBV19|NA|TRBJ2-3|NA
CASSISGSTDTQYF
TGTGCCAGTAGTATCAGCGGTAGCACAGATACGCAGTATTTT
>TRBV29-1|TRBD1|TRBJ2-1|NA
CSGGTGVVVEQFF
TGCAGCGGCGGGACAGGGGTAGTGGTTGAGCAGTTCTTC
>TRBV21-1|NA|TRBJ2-5|NA
CAGVGLAIETQYF
TGTGCCGGAGTGGGACTAGCGATAGAGACCCAGTACTTC
>TRBV5-1|TRBD2|TRBJ2-1|NA
CASSSRSGLAGSNEQFF
TGCGCCAGCAGCTCGAGATCGGGGCTAGCGGGGAGCAATGAGCAGTTCTTC
>TRBV27|TRBD2|TRBJ2-2|NA
CASSFLAGANTGELFF
TGTGCCAGCAGTTTCTTAGCGGGAGCTAACACCGGGGAGCTGTTTTTT
>TRBV3-1/TRBV3-2|NA|TRBJ2-5|NA
CASSLASGSGQETQYF
TGTGCCAGCAGCCTTGCTTCGGGTAGCGGTCAAGAGACCCAGTACTTC
>TRBV29-1|TRBD1|TRBJ2-6|NA
CSVGQGFSGANVLTF
TGCAGCGTTGGACAGGGGTTCTCTGGGGCCAACGTCCTGACTTTC
>TRBV27|NA|TRBJ2-3|NA
CASSFSPGNTDTQYF
TGTGCCAGCAGTTTTTCGCCGGGTAACACAGATACGCAGTATTTT
>TRBV7-8|NA|TRBJ2-2|few
CASSRARGRTGELFF
TGTGCCAGCAGCAGGGCAAGAGGGAGAACCGGGGAGCTGTTTTTT
>TRBV6-5|TRBD1|TRBJ1-1|NA
CASSYSEGAGTEAFF
TGTGCCAGCAGTTACTCCGAGGGGGCGGGCACTGAAGCTTTCTTT
>TRBV4-1|TRBD1|TRBJ1-1|NA
CASRTQGAYGTEAFF
TGCGCCAGCAGAACGCAGGGGGCTTACGGCACTGAAGCTTTCTTT
>TRBV11-3|TRBD2|TRBJ2-2|NA
CASSSRTSGDTGELFF
TGTGCCAGCAGCTCTAGGACTAGCGGGGATACCGGGGAGCTGTTTTTT
>TRBV28|TRBD2|TRBJ2-7|NA
CASSPGLAGVEQYF
TGTGCCAGCAGTCCGGGACTAGCGGGAGTCGAGCAGTACTTC
>TRBV6-5|NA|TRBJ2-7|NA
CASSYSSGYNYEQYF
TGTGCCAGCAGTTACTCGAGCGGGTACAACTACGAGCAGTACTTC
>TRBV6-6|NA|TRBJ2-1|NA
CASSYTTPSYNEQFF
TGTGCCAGCAGTTACACTACTCCCTCCTACAATGAGCAGTTCTTC
>TRBV9|TRBD2|TRBJ2-7|NA
CASSLAGGPYEQYF
TGTGCCAGCAGCTTAGCGGGGGGGCCGTACGAGCAGTACTTC
>TRBV5-1|NA|TRBJ1-2|NA
CASSFFQGRRAYGYTF
TGCGCCAGCAGCTTCTTCCAGGGACGGAGGGCCTATGGCTACACCTTC
>TRBV7-2|NA|TRBJ2-5|NA
CASRLRSGIQETQYF
TGTGCCAGCAGGTTACGTTCCGGGATTCAAGAGACCCAGTACTTC
>TRBV28|NA|TRBJ1-1|NA
CATYQGDMNTEAFF
TGTGCCACCTACCAAGGTGACATGAACACTGAAGCTTTCTTT
>TRBV28|TRBD1|TRBJ1-5|NA
CASIRDSRNQPQHF
TGTGCCAGCATCAGGGACAGCCGCAATCAGCCCCAGCATTTT
>TRBV11-2|NA|TRBJ1-4|NA
CASSLMWGAATNEKLFF
TGTGCCAGCAGCTTAATGTGGGGCGCAGCAACTAATGAAAAACTGTTTTTT
>TRBV2|NA|TRBJ1-2|NA
CASSEVGGTFSANYGYTF
TGTGCCAGCAGTGAAGTGGGGGGGACTTTTTCAGCTAACTATGGCTACACCTTC
>TRBV7-2|TRBD1|TRBJ2-2|NA
CASSWTRTGNTGELFF
TGTGCCAGCAGCTGGACCCGGACAGGGAACACCGGGGAGCTGTTTTTT
>TRBV18|TRBD2|TRBJ2-3|NA
CASSPGLADTDTQYF
TGTGCCAGCTCACCCGGACTAGCGGACACAGATACGCAGTATTTT
>TRBV6-5|TRBD1|TRBJ1-2|NA
CASSRGQGGYGYTF
TGTGCCAGCAGCCGGGGACAGGGAGGCTATGGCTACACCTTC
>TRBV5-6|TRBD1|TRBJ1-2|NA
CASSLVGTGGYGYTF
TGTGCCAGCAGCTTGGTAGGGACAGGGGGGTATGGCTACACCTTC
>TRBV11-3|NA|TRBJ2-2|NA
CASSLTTGRDTNTGELFF
TGTGCCAGCAGCCTCACTACAGGGAGGGACACCAACACCGGGGAGCTGTTTTTT
>TRBV10-3|TRBD2|TRBJ2-2|few
CAISEPLAGDGTGELFF
TGTGCCATCAGTGAACCACTAGCGGGGGATGGGACCGGGGAGCTGTTTTTT
>TRBV5-6|NA|TRBJ1-2|NA
CASSWGTGGYGYTF
TGTGCCAGCAGCTGGGGGACCGGGGGCTATGGCTACACCTTC
>TRBV2|NA|TRBJ2-1|NA
CASSEPNQLGNEQFF
TGTGCCAGCAGTGAACCCAACCAACTAGGCAATGAGCAGTTCTTC
>TRBV27|NA|TRBJ2-7|once
CASSFSRNSYEQYF
TGTGCCAGCAGTTTCAGCAGGAACTCCTACGAGCAGTACTTC
>TRBV27|NA|TRBJ2-7|NA
CASSSLQGWPYEQYF
TGTGCCAGCAGTTCCCTCCAGGGATGGCCCTACGAGCAGTACTTC
>TRBV6-5|TRBD1|TRBJ1-1|NA
CASIPDRGRGTEAFF
TGTGCCAGCATCCCAGACAGGGGACGGGGAACTGAAGCTTTCTTT
>TRBV6-1|TRBD1|TRBJ1-2|once
CASSEAGITGGASGYTF
TGTGCCAGCAGTGAAGCGGGTATAACAGGGGGCGCGTCTGGCTACACCTTC
>TRBV30|TRBD2|TRBJ2-5|NA
CAWSEGGETQYF
TGTGCCTGGAGTGAGGGAGGGGAGACCCAGTACTTC
>TRBV14|TRBD2|TRBJ2-7|NA
CASSQVAGMSSYEQYF
TGTGCCAGCAGCCAAGTAGCGGGGATGAGCTCCTACGAGCAGTACTTC